These 21 T cell receptor beta chains were all obtained from the same sample, sequenced in a study of shared clonotypes between healthy human individuals. Data came from immunoSEQ multiplex PCR; TCRdb stores just in-frame clones and leaves some out. Of about 1.1 million clones detected, 60% to 80% appear once; the ten largest clones hold 0.89%. The sample comprised memory CD4+ T cells from PBMCs. Subset: CD45RA-negative fraction. The source of these receptors is a man aged 18 to 35 in good health. Some clones in this sample may be carry-over from other donors' samples.

This clone was found once. This chain joins TRBV30 and TRBJ2-1; the D gene is possibly TRBD2 (5 bases). Germline loops: CDR1 GTSNPN, CDR2 SVGIG (reference sequence). This CDR3 region has 14 residues. V was clipped by 4 bases and J by 6 bases, with 16 bases between them. The CDR3 DNA follows: TGTGCCTGGACCCTCGGAGGCCCCGGCAATGAGCAGTTCTTC. This encodes CAWTLGGPGNEQFF.

Turning to this clone: This likely stems from a read error, as it lies one base from a far larger clone. V is TRBV9 and J is TRBJ2-7, with a weak D call TRBD1 (6 bases). Trimming removed 4 bases from V and 6 bases from J, with 11 bases in between. CDR1 SGDLS and CDR2 YYNGEE come from the germline V gene. This CDR3 has 12 residues. CDR3 residues: CASSPGDGEQYF. CDR3 DNA sequence: TGTGCCAGCAGCCCAGGGGACGGCGAGCAGTACTTC.

The table lists this clone with a few counts. The gene calls are TRBV7-6 and TRBJ1-5; 9 positions agree with TRBD1. The CDR3 spans 14 residues. Per the germline V gene, CDR1 is SGHVS and CDR2 is FNYEAQ. The V segment lost 5 bases and the J segment 4 bases; nucleotides outside the gene matches: 3. The CDR3 DNA is TGTGCCAGCAGCCAAGGGACAGGGAATCAGCCCCAGCATTTT. Translated, it gives CASSQGTGNQPQHF.

V and J are TRBV25-1 and TRBJ1-3, with unresolved D. Trimming cost V 0 bases and J 8 bases, with 5 bases left between them. This CDR3 has 12 amino acids. Germline CDR1 is MGHDK and CDR2 is SYGVNS. CDR3 coding DNA: TGTGCCAGCAGTGAATACTCGGACACCATATATTTT. Encoded protein: CASSEYSDTIYF.

The chain combines TRBV28 with TRBJ2-7; 8 bases line up with TRBD2. The CDR3 is 16 residues long. The germline V gene encodes CDR1 MDHEN and CDR2 SYDVKM. The junction had 15 bases not matched to a gene; V was cut back by 4 bases and J by 7 bases. The CDR3: CASSSPKAGARGEQYF. The CDR3 nucleotides read TGTGCCAGCAGTTCCCCCAAAGCGGGAGCCCGAGGGGAGCAGTACTTC.

V is TRBV7-6 and J is TRBJ2-1; 7 bases line up with TRBD2. Germline CDR1 and CDR2: SGHVS and FNYEAQ. The CDR3 runs to 15 residues. J was trimmed by 10 bases and V by 4 bases; bases with no gene match: 13. CDR3 DNA sequence: TGTGCCAGCAGCTCCGCGGCGGGAGCTTTAGGCGAGCAGTTCTTC. This encodes CASSSAAGALGEQFF.

This clone occurred once. The V and J genes are TRBV5-1 and TRBJ2-5; 7 bases are shared with TRBD1. The CDR3 covers 14 residues. Germline values: CDR1 SGHRS, CDR2 YFSETQ. V dropped 4 bases and J dropped 4; count of bases not matched to a gene: 7. CDR3 loop: CASSQGQTRETQYF. The CDR3, as DNA: TGCGCCAGCAGCCAGGGACAGACACGAGAGACCCAGTACTTC.

CDR3 region: CASSPGWQLRNQPQHF. The CDR3 DNA is TGTGCCAGCAGCCCAGGCTGGCAGCTGCGCAATCAGCCCCAGCATTTT. The rearrangement joins TRBV7-2 to TRBJ1-5; no clear D. This CDR3 spans 16 amino acids. Deletions cut 5 bases from V and 2 bases from J, with 16 bases between. CDR1 and CDR2 (germline): SGHTA, FQGNSA.

The chain recombines TRBV15 with TRBJ2-4, with 10 positions matching TRBD1. V shed 7 bases and J 7 bases; nucleotides not matched to a gene: 16. Germline V gives CDR1 LNHNV, CDR2 YYDKDF (reference sequence). The CDR3 length is 17 residues. The CDR3 here is CATIPWDRGTGWNIQYF. The CDR3 DNA reads TGTGCCACCATCCCTTGGGACAGGGGAACCGGGTGGAACATTCAGTACTTC.

CDR3 DNA: TGTGCCAGCAGCGGGGGACAGGGTGGTGAAAAACTGTTTTTT. Protein: CASSGGQGGEKLFF. V and J are TRBV9 and TRBJ1-4, with TRBD1 identical over 9 bases. After removal of 3 bases from V and 7 bases from J, the junction contained 4 bases not matched to a gene. Germline CDR1 and CDR2: SGDLS and YYNGEE. This CDR3 contains 14 residues.

The rearrangement joins TRBV30 to TRBJ2-2; 7 bases match TRBD1. With 4 bases clipped from V and 0 bases from J, the junction kept 8 bases outside the gene matches. This CDR3 comprises 16 residues. Germline V gene data show CDR1 as GTSNPN and CDR2 as SVGIG (reference sequence). CDR3 in amino acids: CAWKFPDRANTGELFF. The CDR3, as DNA: TGTGCCTGGAAATTCCCCGACAGGGCGAACACCGGGGAGCTGTTTTTT.

This clone appeared a few times. J is TRBJ1-1 and V is TRBV9; no clear D. CDR1 is SGDLS, CDR2 YYNGEE, per germline. V was clipped by 4 bases and J by 1 base, with 11 bases between them. CDR3 length: 14 residues. The CDR3 is CASSNYPENTEAFF. In DNA, the CDR3 is TGTGCCAGCAGCAACTACCCAGAGAACACTGAAGCTTTCTTT.

The J gene is TRBJ1-2, the V gene TRBV13, with 8 bases matching TRBD1. Per germline, CDR1 PRHDT and CDR2 FYEKMQ (reference sequence). With V trimmed by 2 bases and J by 6 bases, 5 bases remained unmatched. The CDR3 sequence is 14 residues long. The CDR3 region is CASSLQGAVHGYTF. CDR3 DNA sequence: TGTGCCAGCAGCTTACAGGGGGCTGTTCATGGCTACACCTTC.

For the CDR3, the DNA is TGTGCCAGCAGTGGACAGGGGGATAATTCACCCCTCCACTTT. Its protein product is CASSGQGDNSPLHF. This sequence joins TRBV6-1 and TRBJ1-6, with TRBD1 matching over 9 bases. V trimming: 4 bases; J trimming: 5 bases; junction bases outside the gene matches: 0. This CDR3 has 14 amino acids. Germline V gives CDR1 MNHNS, CDR2 SASEGT.

In this sample, this clone turned up a few times. The sample has other DNA sequences that encode this CDR3 too. J is TRBJ1-2 and V is TRBV29-1; D possibly corresponds to TRBD1 (5 bases). V dropped 1 base and J dropped 0 bases, with 9 bases sitting between them. Looked up from germline, CDR1 is SQVTM and CDR2 is ANQGSEA. The CDR3 contains 14 residues. CDR3 loop: CSVEGRGTNYGYTF. CDR3 DNA sequence: TGCAGCGTTGAAGGACGGGGCACTAACTATGGCTACACCTTC.

This chain joins TRBV6-5 and TRBJ2-7, with 8 bases lining up with TRBD1. V dropped 6 bases and J dropped 5; count of bases not matched to a gene: 12. CDR1 and CDR2 (germline): MNHEY, SVGAGI. CDR3 length: 15 amino acids. The CDR3 nucleotides are TGTGCCAGCAGACGGACAGGGTTGGATTACCACGAGCAGTACTTC. The encoded protein is CASRRTGLDYHEQYF.

In DNA form, the CDR3 reads TGTGCCAGCAGTTTGGACACAATGAACACTGAAGCTTTCTTT. As protein: CASSLDTMNTEAFF. The J gene is TRBJ1-1, the V gene TRBV6-5; D might be TRBD1 (5 bases). This CDR3 has 14 residues. V lost 4 bases and J lost 0, with 9 bases in between. Germline V gives CDR1 MNHEY, CDR2 SVGAGI.

Only a few counts were recorded for this clone. CDR3 sequence (DNA): TGTGCCACCTTACGGGACAGGGAAACTGGCTACACCTTC. Its translation is CATLRDRETGYTF. This rearrangement joins TRBV28 to TRBJ1-2; 9 bases map to TRBD1. The V gene end was trimmed by 10 bases and the J gene end by 7 bases; junction bases not matched to a gene: 10. Germline V gene data show CDR1 as MDHEN and CDR2 as SYDVKM. The CDR3 runs 13 residues.

V is TRBV5-6 and J is TRBJ2-3; 7 nucleotides align to TRBD2. CDR1 SGHDT and CDR2 YYEEEE come from the germline V gene. This CDR3 contains 16 residues. V was pared by 0 bases and J by 3 bases, with 7 bases of the junction left unmatched. CDR3 DNA sequence: TGTGCCAGCAGCTTGGCTGGCGGGAGCCCAACAGATACGCAGTATTTT. Translation gives CASSLAGGSPTDTQYF.

Of note for this clone: The sample carries other DNA sequences with the same CDR3. The chain links TRBV28 to TRBJ1-4; D might be TRBD1 (5 bases). This CDR3 comprises 13 residues. Trimming removed 3 bases at V and 6 bases at J, with 8 bases between. CDR1 MDHEN and CDR2 SYDVKM come from the germline V gene. The CDR3 DNA reads as TGTGCCAGCAGTTTGGGGGGTGATGAAAAACTGTTTTTT. Amino acid sequence: CASSLGGDEKLFF.

The V and J genes are TRBV5-1 and TRBJ1-5, with TRBD1 identical over 12 bases. The CDR3 runs 16 residues. In germline, CDR1 is SGHRS, CDR2 YFSETQ. Unmatched junction bases numbered 4, after V lost 1 base and J lost 5 bases. CDR3 DNA sequence: TGCGCCAGCAGCTTGTTCGGGACAGGGGGCGATCAGCCCCAGCATTTT. Encoded protein: CASSLFGTGGDQPQHF. The entire variable domain, with the rest obtained from reference TRBV5-1 and TRBJ1-5, is as follows: KAGVTQTPRYLIKTRGQQVTLSCSPISGHRSVSWYQQTPGQGLQFLFEYFSETQRNKGNFPGRFSGRQFSNSRSEMNVSTLELGDSALYLCASSLFGTGGDQPQHFGDGTRLSIL.